One sample yielded the 28 T cell receptor beta chains listed below, sequenced in a study of blood T cell repertoires in COVID-19. Clones were read by immunoSEQ multiplex PCR, and TCRdb kept only the in-frame ones, dropping some. The table has 310,000 or so clones, about nine tenths seen once; the top ten hold over 8%. The sequencing sample was made of PBMCs or T cells enriched from blood (not recorded which). The receptors shown here come from a woman between 40 and 50 years old who had recovered from COVID-19.

CDR3 DNA sequence: TGTGCCAGCAGTTACTACCCGGGGGCTGAAGCTTTCTTT. Protein: CASSYYPGAEAFF. The gene calls are TRBV6-2 or TRBV6-3 and TRBJ1-1; possibly TRBD1 for D (5 bases). V lost 1 base and J lost 6, with 9 bases in between. Germline V gene data show CDR1 as MNHEY and CDR2 as SVGEGT. The CDR3 covers 13 residues.

The chain joins TRBV24-1 to TRBJ2-1, with a tentative D call TRBD1 (8 bases). V was clipped by 2 bases and J by 7 bases, with 23 bases between them. Per the germline V gene, CDR1 is KGHDR and CDR2 is SFDVKD. The CDR3 length is 18 residues. CDR3 coding DNA: TGTGCCACCAGTGATTCCCCCGGACAGGGAGGGGATGGGAATGAGCAGTTCTTC. It codes for CATSDSPGQGGDGNEQFF.

V usage is TRBV6-1 and J usage is TRBJ2-5; TRBD1 matches at 8 bases. With V trimmed by 3 bases and J by 4 bases, 4 bases remained unmatched. CDR1 and CDR2 from the germline V gene are MNHNS and SASEGT. This CDR3 is built from 14 residues. The CDR3 is CASSDRGLGETQYF. CDR3 nucleotide sequence: TGTGCCAGCAGTGACAGGGGGCTAGGAGAGACCCAGTACTTC.

J is TRBJ2-1 and V is TRBV6-5; maybe TRBD2 (5 bases). Germline V CDR1 and CDR2: MNHEY, SVGAGI. The CDR3 length is 12 residues. V was clipped by 10 bases and J by 6 bases, with 13 bases between them. This CDR3 is CATGPGVNEQFF. CDR3 DNA sequence: TGTGCCACCGGTCCCGGGGTCAATGAGCAGTTCTTC.

The genes are TRBV10-1 and TRBJ1-1; TRBD1 might be the D (6 bases). This CDR3 is 13 amino acids long. The V end was cut by 6 bases, the J end by 4 bases, with 12 bases between. Germline CDR1 WNHNN, CDR2 SYGVQD (reference sequence). The DNA for the CDR3 is TGCGCCAGCAGCCTCAACAGGGCCACTGAAGCTTTCTTT. Encoded protein: CASSLNRATEAFF.

Of note for this clone: One junction end does not reproduce the germline sequence, and a read error may be involved. The chain uses TRBV7-7 and TRBJ2-1; 10 nucleotides line up with TRBD2. This CDR3 contains 18 residues. CDR1 and CDR2 from the germline V gene are SSHAT and FNYEAQ (reference sequence). The CDR3 DNA follows: TGTGCTAGCAGCTTAGAGTATAGCGGGAGGTCCTCCTACAATGAGCAGTTCTTC. Protein product: CASSLEYSGRSSYNEQFF.

This clone was observed once. The rearrangement joins TRBV7-2 to TRBJ2-5, with 9 positions matching TRBD2. The CDR3 has 15 residues. V was pared by 5 bases and J by 4 bases, with 8 bases of the junction left unmatched. Germline V gives CDR1 SGHTA, CDR2 FQGNSA. DNA of the CDR3: TGTGCCAGCAGCGTCGGACTAGCGATCGGAGAGACCCAGTACTTC. Translation gives CASSVGLAIGETQYF.

The chain couples TRBV24-1 to TRBJ2-1; 8 bases line up with TRBD2. This CDR3 has 15 amino acids. With V trimmed by 3 bases and J by 9 bases, 9 bases remained unmatched. CDR1 KGHDR and CDR2 SFDVKD come from the germline V gene. CDR3 loop: CATSDGKTSAREQFF. The CDR3 DNA follows: TGTGCCACCAGTGATGGGAAGACTAGCGCCCGTGAGCAGTTCTTC.

The chain is built from TRBV7-6 and TRBJ2-3; TRBD2 aligns across 11 bases. The V and J ends lost 4 bases and 2 bases, in that order; junction bases with no gene match: 8. The V gene's germline CDR1 is SGHVS and CDR2 FNYEAQ. This CDR3 is built from 17 residues. CDR3 in amino acids: CASSSGLAVPSTDTQYF. The CDR3 region has the DNA TGTGCCAGCAGCTCGGGACTAGCGGTTCCTTCCACAGATACGCAGTATTTT.

This chain joins TRBV10-1 and TRBJ2-5, with D maybe TRBD1 (6 bases). Per the germline V gene, CDR1 is WNHNN and CDR2 is SYGVQD (reference sequence). V was pared by 2 bases and J by 10 bases, with 11 bases between. This CDR3 is 12 amino acids long. CDR3 protein: CASSEPRGNQYF. In DNA, the CDR3 is TGCGCCAGCAGTGAGCCTAGGGGGAACCAGTACTTC.

V usage is TRBV11-2 and J usage is TRBJ2-7; a weak D match, TRBD2 (6 bases). The CDR3 has 12 residues. Trimming shortened V by 1 base and J by 9 bases, and 10 bases separated the two germline ends. Germline V CDR1 and CDR2: SGHAT, FQNNGV. The CDR3 coding sequence is TGTGCCAGCAGCTTAGGGGGGGTTGGGCAGTACTTC. Encoded protein: CASSLGGVGQYF.

This chain links TRBV10-3 with TRBJ2-1, with 11 bases aligning to TRBD2. J lost 8 bases, V lost 4 bases, and 10 bases had no gene match. This CDR3 contains 16 residues. The germline gives CDR1 ENHRY, CDR2 SYGVKD. The CDR3 DNA is TGTGCCATCAGTGCGGTCGCAGGTAGCGGGAGGGATGAGCAGTTCTTC. Translation: CAISAVAGSGRDEQFF.

The chain combines TRBV6-5 with TRBJ2-4; D is perhaps TRBD1 (5 bases). The CDR3 is 11 amino acids. CDR1 and CDR2 from the germline V gene are MNHEY and SVGAGI. V lost 7 bases and J 12 bases, leaving 13 bases between the germline ends. The CDR3 DNA follows: TGTGCCAGCACTCAGGGTTCCACTCAGTACTTC. It specifies CASTQGSTQYF.

This CDR3 is CASSELRGGSGYTF. DNA of the CDR3: TGTGCCAGTAGTGAGTTGAGGGGAGGGAGTGGCTACACCTTC. The chain is built from TRBV19 and TRBJ1-2; TRBD1 might be the D (5 bases). The germline CDR1 and CDR2 sequences are LNHDA and SQIVND (reference sequence). V lost 5 bases to trimming and J lost 7 bases, with 17 bases between them. This CDR3 region has 14 residues.

This chain connects TRBV9 to TRBJ2-1, with 13 bases identical to TRBD2. CDR1 SGDLS and CDR2 YYNGEE come from the germline V gene. V was pared by 2 bases and J by 5 bases, with 1 base of the junction left unmatched. This CDR3 has 15 residues. CDR3 coding DNA: TGTGCCAGCAGCGTCGGGACTAGCGGGAACAATGAGCAGTTCTTC. Translation gives CASSVGTSGNNEQFF.

This clone was observed a single time. V gene TRBV7-9 combines with J gene TRBJ1-3; D unresolved. There are 15 residues in the CDR3. From germline, CDR1 is SEHNR and CDR2 FQNEAQ (reference sequence). Trimming removed 5 bases at V and 0 bases at J, with 11 bases between. The CDR3 sequence is CASSHGLISGNTIYF. Written as DNA, the CDR3 is TGTGCCAGCAGCCACGGACTCATCTCTGGAAACACCATATATTTT.

The V call is TRBV19, the J call TRBJ2-1; no firm D call. CDR3 length: 12 residues. Germline V gene data show CDR1 as LNHDA and CDR2 as SQIVND (reference sequence). Trimming removed 3 bases at V and 3 bases at J, with 3 bases between. CDR3: CASSINYNEQFF. CDR3 nucleotides: TGTGCCAGTAGTATCAACTACAATGAGCAGTTCTTC.

The chain couples TRBV5-1 to TRBJ2-3, with TRBD2 matching 9 bases. The V segment lost 0 bases and the J segment 2 bases; nucleotides outside the gene matches: 10. Germline V gene sequence: CDR1 SGHRS, CDR2 YFSETQ. The CDR3 is 18 amino acids. This CDR3 is CASSLEVQREAVTDTQYF. As DNA, the CDR3 is TGCGCCAGCAGCTTGGAAGTCCAGCGGGAGGCAGTCACAGATACGCAGTATTTT. The whole variable domain, filled in from reference TRBV5-1 and TRBJ2-3, reads KAGVTQTPRYLIKTRGQQVTLSCSPISGHRSVSWYQQTPGQGLQFLFEYFSETQRNKGNFPGRFSGRQFSNSRSEMNVSTLELGDSALYLCASSLEVQREAVTDTQYFGPGTRLTVL.

This rearrangement joins TRBV5-4 to TRBJ2-7, with D maybe TRBD2 (6 bases). CDR1 is SGHNT, CDR2 YYREEE, per germline (reference sequence). CDR3 length: 15 residues. Trimming removed 0 bases from V and 2 bases from J, with 12 bases in between. DNA for the CDR3: TGTGCCAGCAGCTTGGGAGGAGGGCCGACCTACGAGCAGTACTTC. This sequence encodes CASSLGGGPTYEQYF.

There are a few counts of this clone. This chain connects TRBV5-6 to TRBJ1-4, with 9 bases matching TRBD1. Germline lookup yields CDR1 SGHDT and CDR2 YYEEEE. V shed 5 bases and J 8 bases; nucleotides not matched to a gene: 4. There are 13 residues in the CDR3. The CDR3: CASSRQGGEKLFF. The CDR3 nucleotides are TGTGCCAGCAGTCGACAGGGGGGAGAAAAACTGTTTTTT.

The chain couples TRBV23-1 to TRBJ2-2; D may be TRBD1 (6 bases). Being an ORF, TRBV23-1 has a function that is uncertain. Trimming cost V 2 bases and J 0 bases, with 10 bases left between them. The CDR3 loop spans 16 amino acids. CDR3 amino acids: CASSQGQRTNTGELFF. CDR3 nucleotide sequence: TGCGCCAGCAGTCAAGGACAGAGAACGAACACCGGGGAGCTGTTTTTT.

This rearrangement joins TRBV7-6 to TRBJ2-5, with D possibly TRBD2 on 6 matching bases. V dropped 2 bases and J dropped 3 bases, with 13 bases sitting between them. Per germline, CDR1 SGHVS and CDR2 FNYEAQ. The CDR3 consists of 15 residues. The CDR3 DNA sequence: TGTGCCAGCAGCTTACCTGGGAGGTCGGAAGAGACCCAGTACTTC. Its protein is CASSLPGRSEETQYF.

The chain combines TRBV18 with TRBJ1-5, with a weak D call TRBD1 (5 bases). Germline CDR1 reads KGHSH; CDR2 reads LQKENI. Trimming pared 3 bases from V and 5 bases from J, leaving 11 bases between. This CDR3 region has 14 residues. The CDR3 loop reads CASSPAGLDQPQHF. Here the CDR3 DNA reads TGTGCCAGCTCACCGGCAGGGTTGGATCAGCCCCAGCATTTT.

This rearrangement joins TRBV15 to TRBJ1-1; D is unclear. Germline CDR1 and CDR2: LNHNV and YYDKDF (reference sequence). The CDR3 has 15 residues. V was shortened by 0 bases and J by 0 bases, with 8 bases between the two germline ends. The CDR3 reads CATSRDVGMNTEAFF. The CDR3 coding sequence is TGTGCCACCAGCAGAGACGTCGGGATGAACACTGAAGCTTTCTTT.

The chain joins TRBV5-1 to TRBJ2-6; TRBD1 might be the D (5 bases). Germline V CDR1 and CDR2: SGHRS, YFSETQ. This CDR3 contains 15 residues. The V end lost 3 bases, the J end lost 4 bases, and 11 bases lay between the germline ends. The CDR3 loop reads CASSWQGTGANVLTF. In DNA, the CDR3 is TGCGCCAGCAGCTGGCAGGGAACCGGGGCCAACGTCCTGACTTTC.

The chain carries TRBV9 and TRBJ1-2, with 7 bases identical to TRBD1. V shed 3 bases and J 1 base; nucleotides not matched to a gene: 3. Germline V gene data show CDR1 as SGDLS and CDR2 as YYNGEE. The CDR3 is made up of 14 amino acids. The CDR3 nucleotides are TGTGCCAGCAGCGGTAACAGGGGTAACTATGGCTACACCTTC. It specifies CASSGNRGNYGYTF.

V gene TRBV4-3 combines with J gene TRBJ2-3; TRBD2 agrees at 11 bases. This CDR3 has 22 amino acids. J gave up 2 bases and V 2 bases, and 21 bases lay outside the gene matches. The germline gives CDR1 LGHNA, CDR2 YSLEER. The CDR3 sequence is CASSQRSTWASGGPTYTDTQYF. CDR3 coding DNA: TGCGCCAGCAGCCAAAGGTCCACTTGGGCTAGCGGGGGGCCAACCTACACAGATACGCAGTATTTT.

The chain has TRBV7-2 and TRBJ1-4; 9 bases fit TRBD1. After removal of 4 bases from V and 3 bases from J, the junction contained 9 bases not matched to a gene. Germline CDR1 SGHTA, CDR2 FQGNSA. This CDR3 is 17 amino acids long. CDR3 nucleotides: TGTGCCAGCAGCTATGGACAGGGGAGGATGTCTAATGAAAAACTGTTTTTT. Residues: CASSYGQGRMSNEKLFF.